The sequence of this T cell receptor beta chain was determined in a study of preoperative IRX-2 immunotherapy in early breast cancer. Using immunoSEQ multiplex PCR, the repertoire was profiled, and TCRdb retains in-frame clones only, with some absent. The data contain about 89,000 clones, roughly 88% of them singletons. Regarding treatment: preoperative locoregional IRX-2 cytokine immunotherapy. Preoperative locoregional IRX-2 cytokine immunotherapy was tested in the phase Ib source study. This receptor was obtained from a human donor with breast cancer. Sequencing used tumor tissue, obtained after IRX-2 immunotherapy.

The chain's CDR3 is CASSLGLVGSSYEQYF. CDR3 nucleotide sequence: TGTGCCAGCAGCCTAGGACTAGTGGGTAGCTCCTACGAGCAGTACTTC. This chain joins TRBV7-1 and TRBJ2-7; 7 bases are shared with TRBD2. TRBV7-1 is labeled an ORF, and its function is uncertain. The CDR3 spans 16 residues. The ends lost 5 bases at V and 0 bases at J; junction bases unmatched: 10.